This T cell receptor beta chain was profiled in a study of early T cells in non-severe SARS-CoV-2 infection. At the level of the study: Unpaired chains resulted from sequencing bulk RNA of unsorted whole blood.

Individual cDNA molecules received unique molecular identifiers. A single record per CDR3 protein comes from TCRdb applying MiXCR to the 5' RACE reads. The table has roughly 70,000 distinct CDR3 sequences, less than 20% seen once. This clonotype has a handful of counts. Its specificity is not known. Whole-study findings and limits: There was a bias toward anti-spike CD8 responses in VDJdb matching, which missed private and CD4 specificities.

This CDR3 spans 13 amino acids. Germline CDR1 and CDR2: SEHNR and FQNEAQ (reference sequence). Trimming took off 7 bases at V and 0 bases at J, with 9 bases between the two ends. The V and J genes are TRBV7-9 and TRBJ1-1; no definite D call. This receptor was identified in an adult who was a healthcare worker with PCR-confirmed SARS-CoV-2 infection or an uninfected control (not recorded which). The specimen comprised whole blood, sampled at baseline. In nucleotides, the CDR3 is TGTGCCAGCACCATAGGACTGAACACTGAAGCTTTCTTT. Its translation is CASTIGLNTEAFF. Full variable domain (rest looked up from reference TRBV7-9 and TRBJ1-1): DTGVSQNPRHKITKRGQNVTFRCDPISEHNRLYWYRQTLGQGPEFLTYFQNEAQLEKSRLLSDRFSAERPKGSFSTLEIQRTEQGDSAMYLCASTIGLNTEAFFGQGTRLTVV.